This is a list of T cell receptor beta chains from one sample in a study of blood T cell repertoires in COVID-19. Profiling relied on immunoSEQ multiplex PCR, and the TCRdb table lists in-frame clones only, not all of them. The data hold roughly 200,000 clones, with 89% observed a single time. Sequencing used PBMCs or T cells enriched from blood (not recorded which). The origin of the receptors is a woman aged 25 to 39 with acute COVID-19. CDR3s include the opening cysteine and the closing phenylalanine or tryptophan. D genes are given only for firm matches. The size of a clone is reported for some rows only, either as once, few or many, or as a class for expanded clones.

v_call	clone_size	j_call	d_call	cdr3_nt	cdr3_aa
TRBV2	few	TRBJ1-1	-	TGTGCCAGCAGCCCCGAGACAGCTGAAGCTTTCTTT	CASSPETAEAFF
TRBV6-5	once	TRBJ2-1	-	TGTGCCAGCAGTTTCAGGGGCGGGTACAATGAGCAGTTCTTC	CASSFRGGYNEQFF
TRBV19	-	TRBJ2-2	TRBD1	TGTGCCAGTAGTGGGACAGGGTTCGCCGGGGAGCTGTTTTTT	CASSGTGFAGELFF
TRBV4-3	-	TRBJ1-2	TRBD1	TGCGCCAGCAGCCAAGATCGACAGGGGGCTTACTATGGCTACACCTTC	CASSQDRQGAYYGYTF
TRBV6-6	-	TRBJ1-4	-	TGTGCCAGCAGTCCAAGCCAAGGGGATTTGAAAAAACTGTTTTTT	CASSPSQGDLKKLFF
TRBV5-1	few	TRBJ1-2	-	TGCGCCAGCAGCTTATTGGGGGGTCCGGGAAACTTCTATGGCTACACCTTC	CASSLLGGPGNFYGYTF
TRBV6-5	once	TRBJ1-6	TRBD1	TGTGCCAGCAGGACAGGGGTTGAGAATTCACCCCTCCACTTT	CASRTGVENSPLHF
TRBV7-2	-	TRBJ1-2	-	TGTGCCAGCAGCCGGACAGCCCTTACACATGGCTACACCTTC	CASSRTALTHGYTF
TRBV9	-	TRBJ2-3	-	TGTGCCAGCAGGCCTTCAGGATACACAGATACGCAGTATTTT	CASRPSGYTDTQYF
TRBV7-9	-	TRBJ2-3	-	TGTGCCAGCAGCTTCATGGGAGCGAGCGGAGGCACAGATACGCAGTATTTT	CASSFMGASGGTDTQYF
TRBV2	-	TRBJ1-1	TRBD1	TGTGCCAGCAGGCAGGGGGAGTTGAACACTGAAGCTTTCTTT	CASRQGELNTEAFF
TRBV27	-	TRBJ2-7	-	TGTGCCAGCAGCAGGCGTGCCCCATCCTACGAGCAGTACTTC	CASSRRAPSYEQYF
TRBV30	few	TRBJ1-6	-	TGTGCCTGGAGTAAAGGGGACAATAATTCACCCCTCCACTTT	CAWSKGDNNSPLHF
TRBV2	-	TRBJ1-5	-	TGTGCCAGCAGCCTCAGTCAAGGCAATCAGCCCCAGCATTTT	CASSLSQGNQPQHF
TRBV28	-	TRBJ1-2	-	TGTGCCAGCAGTTTATTGAGTTATGGCTACACCTTC	CASSLLSYGYTF
TRBV15	-	TRBJ1-1	TRBD1	TGTGCCACCAGCAGAGGGGACAGGGTGAACACTGAAGCTTTCTTT	CATSRGDRVNTEAFF
TRBV2	-	TRBJ1-6	-	TGTGCCAGCAGTGACAGGCCCCGGTCACCCCTCCACTTT	CASSDRPRSPLHF
TRBV3-1/TRBV3-2	-	TRBJ1-2	-	TGTGCCAGCAGCCAAGGGCATCCCTATGGCTACACCTTC	CASSQGHPYGYTF
TRBV5-1	-	TRBJ1-5	-	TGCGCCAGCAGCTTACGGGCAGGGGAGGGCCAGCCCCAGCATTTT	CASSLRAGEGQPQHF
TRBV6-5	-	TRBJ1-4	-	TGTGCCAGCAGTAGATACCCGGGGGCTAATGAAAAACTGTTTTTT	CASSRYPGANEKLFF
TRBV3-1/TRBV3-2	-	TRBJ1-3	TRBD1	TGTGCCAGCAGTTCGGGACAGGACTCTGGAAACACCATATATTTT	CASSSGQDSGNTIYF
TRBV28	-	TRBJ1-1	-	TGTGCCAGCAGTCTTCAGGGGAGGAACACTGAAGCTTTCTTT	CASSLQGRNTEAFF
TRBV5-1	-	TRBJ2-1	-	TGCGCCAGCAGCACAGACAGGTGGGGTAGGGATGAGCAGTTCTTC	CASSTDRWGRDEQFF
TRBV7-2	-	TRBJ1-1	-	TGTGCCAGCAGCTTATTTGGGGCCCTGAACACTGAAGCTTTCTTT	CASSLFGALNTEAFF
TRBV5-1	-	TRBJ2-2	TRBD2	TGCGCCAGCAGCTCGGGACTAGCGGACACCGGGGAGCTGTTTTTT	CASSSGLADTGELFF
TRBV10-3	few	TRBJ2-1	TRBD2	TGTGCCATCAGTGAGGCTATGGGGGGGAGATACAATGAGCAGTTCTTC	CAISEAMGGRYNEQFF
TRBV10-1	-	TRBJ1-1	TRBD1	TGCGCCAGCAGTGAACGGACAGGGATAGGTACTGAAGCTTTCTTT	CASSERTGIGTEAFF
TRBV7-3	-	TRBJ1-2	TRBD1	TGTGCCAGCAGCTCCCTGACAGGGGGAGAGCGTGGCTACACCTTC	CASSSLTGGERGYTF
TRBV5-4	-	TRBJ1-2	-	TGTGCCAGCAGCTTGTCGTGGTCAGACATTTATGGCTACACCTTC	CASSLSWSDIYGYTF
TRBV3-1/TRBV3-2	-	TRBJ2-7	-	TGTGCCAGCAGCCAAGAACGGGGTGGTCTTCCCGAGCAGTACTTC	CASSQERGGLPEQYF
TRBV4-1	-	TRBJ1-2	TRBD1	TGCGCCAGCAGCCCTGGGACAGCCTATGGCTACACCTTC	CASSPGTAYGYTF
TRBV14	few	TRBJ1-5	-	TGTGCCAGCAGCCAAGGGGGGCTCAGCAATCAGCCCCAGCATTTT	CASSQGGLSNQPQHF
TRBV7-2	-	TRBJ2-3	TRBD1	TGTGCCAGCAGCTTAGACTCCTACAGGGGAACAGATACGCAGTATTTT	CASSLDSYRGTDTQYF
TRBV5-1	-	TRBJ2-7	-	TGCGCCAGCAGCCCGACGGGACTCTCCTACGAGCAGTACTTC	CASSPTGLSYEQYF
TRBV5-1	once	TRBJ2-5	-	TGCGCCAGCAGGTCAGGGGTGCAAGAGACCCAGTACTTC	CASRSGVQETQYF
TRBV2	-	TRBJ1-6	TRBD1	TGTGCCGGCGGACAGGGTCCTCCCCTTCTCCACTTT	CAGGQGPPLLHF
TRBV5-4	many	TRBJ2-1	-	TGTGCCAGCAGATACTTGGAGAATGAGCAGTTCTTC	CASRYLENEQFF
TRBV2	-	TRBJ2-2	TRBD1	TGTGCCAGCAGGGGACAGCGAAACACCGGGGAGCTGTTTTTT	CASRGQRNTGELFF
TRBV3-1/TRBV3-2	-	TRBJ2-7	TRBD1	TGTGCCAGCAGCCCGGTTAGACAGGGGCACGAGCAGTACTTC	CASSPVRQGHEQYF
TRBV7-8	-	TRBJ1-4	-	TGTGCCAGCAGCCTCGGCCAGGCCCTTTACGCAACTAATGAAAAACTGTTTTTT	CASSLGQALYATNEKLFF
TRBV6-1	-	TRBJ2-1	TRBD2	TGTGCCAGCAGTGAAGCGGCTAGCGGGATCTTC	CASSEAASGIF
TRBV11-3	-	TRBJ2-1	TRBD2	TGTGCCAGCAGCTCCCGGACTAGCGGGGTGCACTCCTACAATGAGCAGTTCTTC	CASSSRTSGVHSYNEQFF
TRBV19	-	TRBJ2-7	-	TGTGCCAGTACTCGCCGCGGAGTGCCCTACGAGCAGTACTTC	CASTRRGVPYEQYF
TRBV18	-	TRBJ1-4	TRBD1	TGTGCCAGCTCACCAAGACGACAGGGGGCCTCCCCAACTAATGAAAAACTGTTTTTT	CASSPRRQGASPTNEKLFF
TRBV29-1	-	TRBJ1-5	TRBD1	TGCAGCGTTACGGACAGGATCAATCAGCCCCAGCATTTT	CSVTDRINQPQHF
TRBV2	-	TRBJ1-5	TRBD1	TGTGCCAGCAGTGCCCAGGGGGATCAGCCCCAGCATTTT	CASSAQGDQPQHF
TRBV13	-	TRBJ2-1	-	TGTGCCACCCGCACTACCGGCCTTGATGAGCAGTTCTTC	CATRTTGLDEQFF
TRBV18	-	TRBJ1-5	TRBD1	TGTGCCAGCTCCCTGGGACAGGGCGATCAGCCCCAGCATTTT	CASSLGQGDQPQHF
TRBV19	-	TRBJ1-2	-	TGTGCCAGTAGTGAAGTTCAGGGAAATTCCTATGGCTACACCTTC	CASSEVQGNSYGYTF
TRBV21-1	-	TRBJ2-7	-	TGTGCCAGCAGCAACGACAGGGCCTCCCATAACTACGAGCAGTACTTC	CASSNDRASHNYEQYF
TRBV4-3	-	TRBJ2-3	-	TGCGCCAGCAGCCAAGATCTACGAGCCACAGATACGCAGTATTTT	CASSQDLRATDTQYF
TRBV6-5	-	TRBJ1-1	-	TGTGCCAGCAGAATGGCTCTCATGAACACTGAAGCTTTCTTT	CASRMALMNTEAFF